A single sample gave rise to the 18 T cell receptor beta chains below, sequenced in a study of blood T cell repertoires in COVID-19 (dated by TCRdb to 2020 to 2022). Libraries came from the immunoSEQ multiplex PCR assay. As stored in TCRdb, this immuneACCESS dataset retains in-frame rearrangements with V and J assigned. A fraction of the clones does not appear; measured against another copy, unresolved V genes explain less than half of the discrepancy, and the remainder lacks a known reason. The sample has 100,000 to 150,000 clones on record, 87% of them singletons. Of the sample, roughly 30% falls within the top ten clones. The sample taken for sequencing was peripheral blood. All receptors derive from a woman aged 70 to 79 with acute or convalescent COVID-19.

V gene TRBV9 combines with J gene TRBJ2-7; D not resolved. Germline V CDR1 and CDR2: SGDLS, YYNGEE. V dropped 5 bases and J dropped 3 bases, with 15 bases sitting between them. CDR3 length: 14 residues. The CDR3 loop reads CASSVEPEVYEQYF. DNA for the CDR3: TGTGCCAGCAGTGTGGAACCAGAGGTCTACGAGCAGTACTTC.

The CDR3 region has the DNA TGTGCCAGCAGCGTAAGCGGCGCCACCCAAGAGACCCAGTACTTC. Translation gives CASSVSGATQETQYF. The chain is built from TRBV9 and TRBJ2-5, with D possibly TRBD2 on 5 matching bases. Germline V gene sequence: CDR1 SGDLS, CDR2 YYNGEE. Trimming removed 1 base from V and 1 base from J, with 11 bases in between. The CDR3 is 15 amino acids.

This rearrangement joins TRBV5-1 to TRBJ1-4, with TRBD1 matching 7 bases. CDR1 is SGHRS, CDR2 YFSETQ, per germline. The CDR3 extends over 14 amino acids. V lost 4 bases to trimming and J lost 7 bases; unmatched junction nucleotides: 7. The CDR3 nucleotides are TGCGCCAGCAGCCCCAGACAGGGCAGTGAAAAACTGTTTTTT. Protein: CASSPRQGSEKLFF.

J is TRBJ2-5 and V is TRBV9; TRBD1 aligns across 7 bases. This CDR3 has 16 amino acids. V lost 0 bases and J lost 2; bases outside the gene matches: 7. The germline V gene has CDR1 SGDLS and CDR2 YYNGEE. CDR3 in amino acids: CASSVDAGGLQETQYF. In DNA, the CDR3 is TGTGCCAGCAGCGTAGATGCAGGGGGTCTTCAAGAGACCCAGTACTTC.

The chain employs TRBV24-1 and TRBJ2-7, with TRBD1 matching 10 bases. The CDR3 runs to 15 residues. Germline V CDR1 and CDR2: KGHDR, SFDVKD. J gave up 4 bases and V 3 bases, and 5 bases lay outside the gene matches. For the CDR3, the DNA is TGTGCCACCAGTGATCCGGGACAGGGGAGGTACGAGCAGTACTTC. Amino acids: CATSDPGQGRYEQYF.

The rearrangement links TRBV5-4 to TRBJ2-7; D might be TRBD2 (5 bases). The CDR3 contains 16 residues. The V and J ends lost 4 bases and 2 bases respectively, with 19 bases between them. CDR1 and CDR2 from the germline V gene are SGHNT and YYREEE (reference sequence). CDR3 sequence: CASSKSNTIGAYEQYF. The DNA of the CDR3 is TGTGCCAGCAGCAAATCCAACACCATCGGGGCCTACGAGCAGTACTTC.

The chain combines TRBV24-1 with TRBJ1-5; 10 nucleotides match TRBD1. The V segment lost 4 bases and the J segment 2 bases; nucleotides outside the gene matches: 7. CDR1 and CDR2 from the germline V gene are KGHDR and SFDVKD. The CDR3 runs 17 residues. CDR3: CATSDGTGDVGNQPQHF. As DNA, the CDR3 is TGTGCCACCAGTGACGGGACAGGGGATGTGGGCAATCAGCCCCAGCATTTT.

The chain joins TRBV28 to TRBJ2-7; possibly TRBD2 for D (6 bases). Trimming took 3 bases from V and 9 from J, leaving 15 bases between them. The CDR3 runs 13 residues. Germline V gene data show CDR1 as MDHEN and CDR2 as SYDVKM. CDR3 sequence reads: CASSLGLAAVQYF. CDR3 DNA: TGTGCCAGCAGTTTGGGACTCGCGGCAGTGCAGTACTTC.

J is TRBJ1-2 and V is TRBV2; D is unclear. Per the germline V gene, CDR1 is SNHLY and CDR2 is FYNNEI. The ends were cut back, 5 bases at V and 8 bases at J, with 9 bases in the middle. The CDR3 loop spans 11 amino acids. The CDR3 coding sequence is TGTGCCAGCAGTACGGGGTTGGGCTACACCTTC. Amino acid sequence: CASSTGLGYTF.

V is TRBV5-1 and J is TRBJ1-5; 12 nucleotides line up with TRBD1. CDR3 length: 17 residues. Germline lookup yields CDR1 SGHRS and CDR2 YFSETQ. With 0 bases clipped from V and 7 bases from J, the junction kept 8 bases outside the gene matches. DNA of the CDR3: TGCGCCAGCAGCTTGGAAGGGGGGACAGGGGGCGACCAGCCCCAGCATTTT. Amino acids: CASSLEGGTGGDQPQHF.

The chain couples TRBV5-1 to TRBJ2-5; 13 positions match TRBD2. This CDR3 has 14 amino acids. Unmatched junction bases numbered 1, after V lost 3 bases and J lost 5 bases. Germline V lookup: CDR1 SGHRS, CDR2 YFSETQ. CDR3 loop: CASSSGLAGETQYF. The CDR3 nucleotides read TGCGCCAGCAGCTCGGGACTAGCGGGGGAGACCCAGTACTTC.

V and J are TRBV19 and TRBJ1-2; TRBD1 agrees at 8 bases. Per germline, CDR1 LNHDA and CDR2 SQIVND (reference sequence). After removal of 1 base from V and 4 bases from J, the junction contained 26 bases not matched to a gene. The CDR3 contains 22 residues. The CDR3 nucleotides read TGTGCCAGTAGTATAGTTTCGGCTTCCCGTAGGGACAGGACTGCTCGAGGCTATGGCTACACCTTC. This encodes CASSIVSASRRDRTARGYGYTF.

The rearrangement uses TRBV6-5 and TRBJ1-1, with TRBD1 matching 9 bases. Germline values: CDR1 MNHEY, CDR2 SVGAGI. V dropped 6 bases and J dropped 5; count of bases not matched to a gene: 7. The CDR3 totals 14 residues. The DNA of the CDR3 is TGTGCCAGCAGCTACAGGGGGCGCGGGACTGAAGCTTTCTTT. It yields the protein CASSYRGRGTEAFF.

To note about this clone: One end of the junction fails to match germline, which may point to a read error. The V gene is TRBV7-2, the J gene TRBJ1-1; D gene uncertain. Germline values: CDR1 SGHTA, CDR2 FQGNSA. The CDR3 spans 13 residues. The CDR3 loop is CASSLEEGTAAFF. In DNA form, the CDR3 reads TGTGCCAGCAGCTTAGAGGAGGGAACTGCAGCTTTCTTT.

The chain joins TRBV7-2 to TRBJ1-5; D remains ambiguous. The germline V gene has CDR1 SGHTA and CDR2 FQGNSA. Trimming took 6 bases from V and 5 from J, leaving 17 bases between them. The CDR3 covers 15 residues. Here the CDR3 DNA reads TGTGCCAGCAGTTTTAAAACGGGGAATTATCAGCCCCAGCATTTT. It codes for CASSFKTGNYQPQHF.

The chain links TRBV30 to TRBJ1-1; D is undetermined. The CDR3 contains 13 residues. V lost 0 bases and J 4 bases, leaving 9 bases between the germline ends. Germline V gene sequence: CDR1 GTSNPN, CDR2 SVGIG (reference sequence). The CDR3: CAWSVQTVTEAFF. In DNA form, the CDR3 reads TGTGCCTGGAGTGTACAAACAGTCACTGAAGCTTTCTTT.

This sequence joins TRBV7-9 and TRBJ1-6; D remains ambiguous. The germline gives CDR1 SEHNR, CDR2 FQNEAQ (reference sequence). The V gene lost 1 base and the J gene lost 10 bases, with 11 bases spanning the gap. This CDR3 contains 14 residues. The chain's CDR3 is CASSLDGEQSPLHF. In DNA form, the CDR3 reads TGTGCCAGCAGCTTAGATGGGGAGCAATCACCCCTCCACTTT.

The rearrangement uses TRBV28 and TRBJ1-1; D is unclear. V lost 6 bases to trimming and J lost 4 bases, with 15 bases between them. CDR1 is MDHEN and CDR2 is SYDVKM in the germline V gene. The length of the CDR3 is 14 residues. CDR3 coding DNA: TGTGCCAGCAGGGTCGAAGATGAGGGCACTGAAGCTTTCTTT. This encodes CASRVEDEGTEAFF.